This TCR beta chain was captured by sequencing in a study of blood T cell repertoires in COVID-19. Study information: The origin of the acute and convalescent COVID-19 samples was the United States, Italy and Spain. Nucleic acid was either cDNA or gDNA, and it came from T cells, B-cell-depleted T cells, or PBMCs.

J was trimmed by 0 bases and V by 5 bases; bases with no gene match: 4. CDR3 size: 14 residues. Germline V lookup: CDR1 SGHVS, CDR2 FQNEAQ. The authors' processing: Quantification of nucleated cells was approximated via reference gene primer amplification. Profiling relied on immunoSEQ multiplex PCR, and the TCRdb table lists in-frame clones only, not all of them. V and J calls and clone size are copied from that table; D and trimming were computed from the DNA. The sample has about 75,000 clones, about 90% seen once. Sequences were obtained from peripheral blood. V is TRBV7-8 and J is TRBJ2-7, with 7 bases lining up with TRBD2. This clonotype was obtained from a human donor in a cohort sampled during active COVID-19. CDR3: CASSPQRGSYEQYF. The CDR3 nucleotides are TGTGCCAGCAGCCCTCAGCGGGGCTCCTACGAGCAGTACTTC.